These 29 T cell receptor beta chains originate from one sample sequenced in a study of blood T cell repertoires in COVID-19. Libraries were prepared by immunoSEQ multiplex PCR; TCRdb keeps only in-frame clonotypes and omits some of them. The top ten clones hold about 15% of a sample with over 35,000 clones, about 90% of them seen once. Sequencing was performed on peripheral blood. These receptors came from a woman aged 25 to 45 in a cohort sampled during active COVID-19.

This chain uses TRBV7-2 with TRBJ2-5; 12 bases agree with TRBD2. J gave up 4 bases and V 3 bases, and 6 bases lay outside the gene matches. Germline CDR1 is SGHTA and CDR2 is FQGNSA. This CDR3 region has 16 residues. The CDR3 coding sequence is TGTGCCAGCAGCTTCGGACTAGCGGGATTACGAGAGACCCAGTACTTC. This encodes CASSFGLAGLRETQYF.

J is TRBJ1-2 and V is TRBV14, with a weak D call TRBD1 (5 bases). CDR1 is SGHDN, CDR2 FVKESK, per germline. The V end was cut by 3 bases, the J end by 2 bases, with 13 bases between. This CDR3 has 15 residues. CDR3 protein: CASSHTVRGNYGYTF. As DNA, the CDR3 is TGTGCCAGCAGCCATACTGTACGGGGGAACTATGGCTACACCTTC.

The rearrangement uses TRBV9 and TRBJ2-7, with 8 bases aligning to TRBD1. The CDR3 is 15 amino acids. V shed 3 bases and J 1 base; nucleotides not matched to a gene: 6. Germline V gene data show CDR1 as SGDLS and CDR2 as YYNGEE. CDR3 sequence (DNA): TGTGCCAGCAGCGAAACCGGGACAGGTTCCTACGAGCAGTACTTC. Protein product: CASSETGTGSYEQYF.

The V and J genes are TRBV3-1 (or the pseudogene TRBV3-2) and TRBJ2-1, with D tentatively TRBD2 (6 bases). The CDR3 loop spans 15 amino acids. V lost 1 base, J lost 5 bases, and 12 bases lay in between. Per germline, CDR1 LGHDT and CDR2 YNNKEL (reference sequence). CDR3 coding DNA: TGTGCCAGCAGCCAAGGGGCCAGGAGGGACAATGAGCAGTTCTTC. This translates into CASSQGARRDNEQFF.

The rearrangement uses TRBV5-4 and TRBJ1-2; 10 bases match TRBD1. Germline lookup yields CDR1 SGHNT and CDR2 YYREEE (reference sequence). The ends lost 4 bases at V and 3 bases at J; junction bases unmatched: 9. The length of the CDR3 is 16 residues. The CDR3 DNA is TGTGCCAGCAGCCGGGACAGGGGTCGATCTCACTATGGCTACACCTTC. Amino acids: CASSRDRGRSHYGYTF.

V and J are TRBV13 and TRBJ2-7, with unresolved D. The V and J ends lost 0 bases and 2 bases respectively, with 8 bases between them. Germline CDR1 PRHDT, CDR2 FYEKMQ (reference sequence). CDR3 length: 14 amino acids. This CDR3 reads CASSLGQVTYEQYF. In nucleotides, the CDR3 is TGTGCCAGCAGCTTAGGGCAGGTGACCTACGAGCAGTACTTC. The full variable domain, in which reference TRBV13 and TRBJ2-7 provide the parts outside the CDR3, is AAGVIQSPRHLIKEKRETATLKCYPIPRHDTVYWYQQGPGQDPQFLISFYEKMQSDKGSIPDRFSAQQFSDYHSELNMSSLELGDSALYFCASSLGQVTYEQYFGPGTRLTVT.

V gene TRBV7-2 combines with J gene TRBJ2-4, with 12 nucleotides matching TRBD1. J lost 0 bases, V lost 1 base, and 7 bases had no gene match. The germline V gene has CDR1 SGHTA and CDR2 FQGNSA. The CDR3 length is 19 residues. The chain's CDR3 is CASSLGRDRGRVAKNIQYF. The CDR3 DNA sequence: TGTGCCAGCAGCTTAGGGCGGGACAGGGGGCGGGTAGCCAAAAACATTCAGTACTTC.

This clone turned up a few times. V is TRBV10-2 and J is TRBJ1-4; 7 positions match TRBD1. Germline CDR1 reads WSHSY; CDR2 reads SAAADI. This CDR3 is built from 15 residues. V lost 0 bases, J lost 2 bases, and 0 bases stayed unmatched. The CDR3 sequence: CASSESTGTNEKLFF. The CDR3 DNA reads TGCGCCAGCAGTGAGTCGACAGGGACTAATGAAAAACTGTTTTTT.

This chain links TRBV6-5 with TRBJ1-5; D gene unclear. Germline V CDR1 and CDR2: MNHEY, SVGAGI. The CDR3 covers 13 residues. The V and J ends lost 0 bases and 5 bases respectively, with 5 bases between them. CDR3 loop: CASSYSFDQPQHF. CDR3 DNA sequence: TGTGCCAGCAGTTACTCGTTCGATCAGCCCCAGCATTTT.

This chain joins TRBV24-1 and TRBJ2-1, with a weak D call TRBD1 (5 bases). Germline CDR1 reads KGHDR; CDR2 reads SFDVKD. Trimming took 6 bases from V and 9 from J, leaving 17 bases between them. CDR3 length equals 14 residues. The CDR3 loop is CATSREVQGAEQFF. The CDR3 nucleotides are TGTGCCACCAGTCGAGAGGTTCAGGGCGCTGAGCAGTTCTTC.

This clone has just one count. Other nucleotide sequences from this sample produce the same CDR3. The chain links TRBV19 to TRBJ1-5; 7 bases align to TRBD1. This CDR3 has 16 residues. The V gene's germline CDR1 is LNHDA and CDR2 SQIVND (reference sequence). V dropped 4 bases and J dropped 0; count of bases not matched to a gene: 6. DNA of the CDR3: TGTGCCAGTAGTACGGACAGGAGTTATAGCAATCAGCCCCAGCATTTT. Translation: CASSTDRSYSNQPQHF.

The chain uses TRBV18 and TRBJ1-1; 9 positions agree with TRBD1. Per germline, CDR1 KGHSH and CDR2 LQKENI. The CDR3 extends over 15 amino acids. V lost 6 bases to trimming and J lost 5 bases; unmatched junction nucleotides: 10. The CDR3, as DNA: TGTGCCAGCTCGCCTAAACAGGGGGCGCAAACTGAAGCTTTCTTT. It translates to CASSPKQGAQTEAFF. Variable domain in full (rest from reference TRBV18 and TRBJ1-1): NAGVMQNPRHLVRRRGQEARLRCSPMKGHSHVYWYRQLPEEGLKFMVYLQKENIIDESGMPKERFSAEFPKEGPSILRIQQVVRGDSAAYFCASSPKQGAQTEAFFGQGTRLTVV.

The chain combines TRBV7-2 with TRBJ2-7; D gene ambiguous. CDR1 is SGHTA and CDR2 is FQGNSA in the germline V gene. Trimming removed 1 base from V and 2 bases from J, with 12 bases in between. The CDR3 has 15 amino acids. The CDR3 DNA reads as TGTGCCAGCAGCTTAGGCCTATTAGGAGCCTACGAGCAGTACTTC. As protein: CASSLGLLGAYEQYF.

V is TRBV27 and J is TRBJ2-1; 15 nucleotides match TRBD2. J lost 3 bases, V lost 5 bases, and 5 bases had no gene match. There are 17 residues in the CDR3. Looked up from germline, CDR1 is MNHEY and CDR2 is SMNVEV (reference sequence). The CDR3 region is CASSPWTSGRVYNEQFF. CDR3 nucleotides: TGTGCCAGCAGTCCCTGGACTAGCGGGAGGGTCTACAATGAGCAGTTCTTC.

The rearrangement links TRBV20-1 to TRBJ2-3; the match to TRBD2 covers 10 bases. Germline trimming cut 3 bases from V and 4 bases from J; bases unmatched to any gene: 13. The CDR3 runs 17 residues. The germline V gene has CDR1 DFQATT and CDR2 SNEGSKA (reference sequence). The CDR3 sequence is CSASVAGGSRLSDTQYF. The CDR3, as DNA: TGCAGTGCTAGTGTAGCGGGAGGTTCCCGTTTATCAGATACGCAGTATTTT.

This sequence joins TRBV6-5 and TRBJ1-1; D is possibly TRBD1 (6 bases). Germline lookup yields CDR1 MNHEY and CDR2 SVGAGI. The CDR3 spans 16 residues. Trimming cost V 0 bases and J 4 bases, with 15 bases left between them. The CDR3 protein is CASSYSFWGGATEAFF. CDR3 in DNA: TGTGCCAGCAGTTACTCGTTTTGGGGGGGGGCCACTGAAGCTTTCTTT.

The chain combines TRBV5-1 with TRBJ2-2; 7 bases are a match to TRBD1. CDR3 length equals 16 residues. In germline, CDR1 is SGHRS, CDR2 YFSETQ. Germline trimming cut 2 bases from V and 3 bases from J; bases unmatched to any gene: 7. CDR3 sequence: CASSLQGFGDTGELFF. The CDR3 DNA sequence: TGCGCCAGCAGCTTACAGGGGTTTGGGGACACCGGGGAGCTGTTTTTT.

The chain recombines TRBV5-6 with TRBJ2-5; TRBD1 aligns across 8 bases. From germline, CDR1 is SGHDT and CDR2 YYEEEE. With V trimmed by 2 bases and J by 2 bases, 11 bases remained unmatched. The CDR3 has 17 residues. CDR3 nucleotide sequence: TGTGCCAGCAGCTTCCGGTTCGGGACAGGTTTTCAAGAGACCCAGTACTTC. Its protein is CASSFRFGTGFQETQYF.

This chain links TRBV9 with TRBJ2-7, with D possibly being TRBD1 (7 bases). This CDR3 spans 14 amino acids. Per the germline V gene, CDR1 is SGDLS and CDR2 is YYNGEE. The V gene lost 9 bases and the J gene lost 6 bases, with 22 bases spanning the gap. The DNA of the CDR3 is TGTGCCACCGGCCCAGGACAGGAGGGCTCCGAGCAGTACTTC. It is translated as CATGPGQEGSEQYF.

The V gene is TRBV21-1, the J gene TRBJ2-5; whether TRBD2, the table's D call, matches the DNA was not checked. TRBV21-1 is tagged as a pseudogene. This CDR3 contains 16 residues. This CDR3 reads CASSKRDSGISETQYF. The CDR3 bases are TGTGCCAGCAGCAAAAGGGACTCAGGTATATCGGAGACCCAGTACTTC.

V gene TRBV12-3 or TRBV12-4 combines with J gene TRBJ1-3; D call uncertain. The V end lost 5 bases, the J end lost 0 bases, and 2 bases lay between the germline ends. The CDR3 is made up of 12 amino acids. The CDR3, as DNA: TGTGCCAGCAGTCGCTCTGGAAACACCATATATTTT. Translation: CASSRSGNTIYF.

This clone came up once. CDR3 residues: CATSELGGRMGANTGELFF. In DNA form, the CDR3 reads TGTGCCACCAGTGAGCTCGGCGGGAGAATGGGAGCGAACACCGGGGAGCTGTTTTTT. This chain joins TRBV24-1 and TRBJ2-2; 7 positions agree with TRBD2. Germline CDR1 KGHDR, CDR2 SFDVKD. The ends lost 4 bases at V and 0 bases at J; junction bases unmatched: 13. The CDR3 has 19 residues.

The CDR3 region has the DNA TGTGCCAGCAGCCTCGGGACTAGCGGGGGGGGCTCCTACAATGAGCAGTTCTTC. Its translation is CASSLGTSGGGSYNEQFF. V usage is TRBV11-2 and J usage is TRBJ2-1, with TRBD2 identical over 16 bases. CDR3 length: 18 residues. Trimming cost V 5 bases and J 0 bases; bases outside gene matches: 4. CDR1 and CDR2 (germline): SGHAT, FQNNGV. Using reference TRBV11-2 and TRBJ2-1 for the parts outside the CDR3, the full variable domain is EAGVAQSPRYKIIEKRQSVAFWCNPISGHATLYWYQQILGQGPKLLIQFQNNGVVDDSQLPKDRFSAERLKGVDSTLKIQPAKLEDSAVYLCASSLGTSGGGSYNEQFFGPGTRLTVL.

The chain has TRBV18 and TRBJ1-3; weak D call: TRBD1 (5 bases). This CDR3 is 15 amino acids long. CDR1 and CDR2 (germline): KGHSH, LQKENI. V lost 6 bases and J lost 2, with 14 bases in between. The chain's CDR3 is CASSRDGGTGNTIYF. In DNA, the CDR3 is TGTGCCAGCTCCAGGGACGGAGGGACTGGAAACACCATATATTTT.

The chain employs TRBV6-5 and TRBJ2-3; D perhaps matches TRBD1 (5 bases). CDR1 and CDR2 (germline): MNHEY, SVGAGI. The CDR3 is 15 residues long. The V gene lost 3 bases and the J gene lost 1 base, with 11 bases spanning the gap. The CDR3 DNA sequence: TGTGCCAGCAGTTATCAACAGGTCGGCACAGATACGCAGTATTTT. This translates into CASSYQQVGTDTQYF.

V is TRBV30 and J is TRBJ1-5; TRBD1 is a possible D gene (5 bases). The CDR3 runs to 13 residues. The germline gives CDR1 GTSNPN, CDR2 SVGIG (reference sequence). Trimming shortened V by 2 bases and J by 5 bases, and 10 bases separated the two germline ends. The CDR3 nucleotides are TGTGCCTGGAGTTCAGGGTTGGATCAGCCCCAGCATTTT. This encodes CAWSSGLDQPQHF.

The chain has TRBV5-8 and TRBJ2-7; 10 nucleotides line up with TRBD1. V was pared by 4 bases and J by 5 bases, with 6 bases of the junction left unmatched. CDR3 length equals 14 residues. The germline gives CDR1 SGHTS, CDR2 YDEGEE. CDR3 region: CASSRTGGSDEQYF. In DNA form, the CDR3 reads TGTGCCAGCAGCCGGACAGGGGGTTCCGACGAGCAGTACTTC.

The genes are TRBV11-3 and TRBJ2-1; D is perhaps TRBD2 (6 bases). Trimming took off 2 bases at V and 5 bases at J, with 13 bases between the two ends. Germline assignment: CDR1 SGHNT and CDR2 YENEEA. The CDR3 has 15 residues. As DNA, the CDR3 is TGTGCCAGCAGCTTAAATAGGGCTAGCGACAATGAGCAGTTCTTC. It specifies CASSLNRASDNEQFF.

In DNA form, the CDR3 reads TGTGCCAGCAGCTTAATGGGACTAGCGGGTTCCTACAATGAGCAGTTCTTC. It specifies CASSLMGLAGSYNEQFF. The V and J genes are TRBV7-3 and TRBJ2-1, with 12 bases aligning to TRBD2. This CDR3 spans 17 amino acids. CDR1 is SGHTA, CDR2 FQGTGA, per germline. Trimming removed 1 base from V and 1 base from J; junction bases left unmatched: 2. The whole variable domain, filled in from reference TRBV7-3 and TRBJ2-1, reads GAGVSQTPSNKVTEKGKYVELRCDPISGHTALYWYRQSLGQGPEFLIYFQGTGAADDSGLPNDRFFAVRPEGSVSTLKIQRTERGDSAVYLCASSLMGLAGSYNEQFFGPGTRLTVL.